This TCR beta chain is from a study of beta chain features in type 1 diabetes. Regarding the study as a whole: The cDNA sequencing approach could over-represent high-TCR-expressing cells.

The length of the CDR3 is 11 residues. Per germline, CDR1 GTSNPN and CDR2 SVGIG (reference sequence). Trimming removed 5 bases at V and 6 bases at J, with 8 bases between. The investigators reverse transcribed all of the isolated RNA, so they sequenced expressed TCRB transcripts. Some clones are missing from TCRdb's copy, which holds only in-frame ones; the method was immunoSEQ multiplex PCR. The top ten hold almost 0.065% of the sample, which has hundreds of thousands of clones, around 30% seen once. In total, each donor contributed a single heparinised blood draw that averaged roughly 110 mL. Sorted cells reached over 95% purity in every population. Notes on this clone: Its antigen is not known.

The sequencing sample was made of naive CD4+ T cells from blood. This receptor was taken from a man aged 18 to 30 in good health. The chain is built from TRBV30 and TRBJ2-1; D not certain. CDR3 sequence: CAWANPNEQFF. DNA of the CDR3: TGTGCCTGGGCCAATCCCAATGAGCAGTTCTTC.